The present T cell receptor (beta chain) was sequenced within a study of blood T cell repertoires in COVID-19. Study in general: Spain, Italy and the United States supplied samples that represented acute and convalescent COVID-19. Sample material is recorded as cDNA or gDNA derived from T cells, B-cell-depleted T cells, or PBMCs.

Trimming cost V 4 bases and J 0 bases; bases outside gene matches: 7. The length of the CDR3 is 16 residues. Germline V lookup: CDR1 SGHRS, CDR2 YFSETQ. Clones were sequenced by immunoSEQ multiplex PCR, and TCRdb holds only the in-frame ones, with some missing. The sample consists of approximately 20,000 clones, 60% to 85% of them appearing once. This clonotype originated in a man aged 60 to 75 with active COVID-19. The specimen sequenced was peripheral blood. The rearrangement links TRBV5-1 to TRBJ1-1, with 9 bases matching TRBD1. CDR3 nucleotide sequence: TGCGCCAGCAGCAAACAGGGGGCGACGATGAACACTGAAGCTTTCTTT. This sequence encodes CASSKQGATMNTEAFF.